This note documents a single T cell receptor (beta chain) sequence. Its antigen is not identified. Excluded were patients having autoimmune disease history or systemic immunosuppression. This specimen belongs to a study of OX40 agonist ivuxolimab in advanced cancers. Study context: Of the patients, three showed partial responses, one with hepatocellular carcinoma and two with cutaneous melanoma.

General study findings and limits: The CD4+ and CD8+ T cells in the blood had expanded clonally by week 6 at 0.1 to 3.0 mg/kg.

Method: immunoSEQ multiplex PCR; TCRdb's copy keeps in-frame clones and lacks some. Of roughly 60,000 clones listed, around four fifths were seen once; the top ten hold roughly 2.1%. CDR1 and CDR2 from the germline V gene are SGHVS and FQNEAQ. There are 16 residues in the CDR3. V gave up 3 bases and J gave up 0 bases, with 12 bases separating them. This receptor was taken from an adult with an advanced solid tumor such as melanoma, head and neck, liver or kidney cancer. The sequences come from CD4+ or CD8+ T cells sorted from blood, collected in a trial of the OX40 agonist ivuxolimab. The chain links TRBV7-8 to TRBJ1-5; D gene unclear. DNA of the CDR3: TGTGCCAGCAGCTTTCGGCCCAGGAATAGCAATCAGCCCCAGCATTTT. Translating it yields CASSFRPRNSNQPQHF.